Below, one T cell receptor beta chain is given with its context. The data were obtained in a study of blood T cell repertoires in COVID-19. Study overall: PBMCs, B-cell-depleted T cells, or T cells provided the cDNA or gDNA that made up the material.

CDR1 is SEHNR and CDR2 is FQNEAQ in the germline V gene (reference sequence). V was shortened by 5 bases and J by 12 bases, with 19 bases between the two germline ends. This CDR3 is built from 13 residues. Profiled with immunoSEQ multiplex PCR; TCRdb holds only in-frame clones, not every one. The sample includes 25,000 to 35,000 clones, about 80% seen only once; the top ten take approximately 46%. The TCR comes from a woman over 75 with acute or convalescent COVID-19. Sequencing input: peripheral blood. This sequence joins TRBV7-9 and TRBJ1-1, with D possibly TRBD1 on 6 matching bases. CDR3 nucleotide sequence: TGTGCCAGCAGCCTCATTCGGGGGGCGGAATCTTTCTTT. Protein: CASSLIRGAESFF.